One sample yielded the 18 T cell receptor beta chains listed below, sequenced in a study of cytomegalovirus exposure and HLA in healthy donors. Primers for the PCR totalled 60 Vbeta and 13 Jbeta. The repertoire was sequenced with immunoSEQ multiplex PCR; TCRdb's copy has only in-frame clones and lacks some. The table includes about 190,000 clones, 75% to 85% detected once. Sequenced sample: PBMCs. These receptors were collected from a woman under 30 in good health and CMV-seronegative.

V usage is TRBV29-1 and J usage is TRBJ2-7; 9 bases align to TRBD1. Germline lookup yields CDR1 SQVTM and CDR2 ANQGSEA. This CDR3 contains 15 residues. V gave up 3 bases and J gave up 3 bases; unmatched junction bases: 9. The CDR3 sequence is CSVEGEQGAFYEQYF. The CDR3 region has the DNA TGCAGCGTTGAGGGCGAACAGGGGGCGTTCTACGAGCAGTACTTC.

The rearrangement joins TRBV29-1 to TRBJ1-2; the D gene is possibly TRBD1 (6 bases). The germline gives CDR1 SQVTM, CDR2 ANQGSEA. V gave up 6 bases and J gave up 7 bases, with 21 bases separating them. The CDR3 runs 14 residues. CDR3 residues: CSVAGGGRRGGYTF. Here the CDR3 DNA reads TGCAGCGTCGCCGGGGGGGGGCGTCGGGGTGGCTACACCTTC.

CDR3 bases: TGTGCCAGCAGCCGTGGACAGACGCAAAATCAGCCCCAGCATTTT. This gives the protein CASSRGQTQNQPQHF. The rearrangement uses TRBV5-8 and TRBJ1-5; tentatively, D is TRBD1 (6 bases). This CDR3 has 15 residues. With 4 bases removed from V and 4 bases from J, the gap between germline ends came to 15 bases. CDR1 SGHTS and CDR2 YDEGEE come from the germline V gene.

The chain carries TRBV4-2 and TRBJ2-7, with a weak D call TRBD2 (6 bases). The CDR3 loop spans 17 amino acids. The germline V and J ends were trimmed by 3 bases and 4 bases, with 22 bases remaining between them. Germline CDR1 LGHNA, CDR2 YNFKEQ. The CDR3, as DNA: TGTGCCAGCAGCCAGTTCTCTTTTTGGGGACGGGGGTACGAGCAGTACTTC. This sequence encodes CASSQFSFWGRGYEQYF.

This clone is a singleton in its sample. This sequence joins TRBV4-1 and TRBJ2-2; possibly TRBD2 for D (5 bases). The CDR3 is 16 amino acids. Germline CDR1 MGHRA, CDR2 YSYEKL. V was clipped by 1 base and J by 1 base, with 10 bases between them. The CDR3 bases are TGCGCCAGCAGCCAAGGGGCGGGCCTGAACACCGGGGAGCTGTTTTTT. Its translation is CASSQGAGLNTGELFF.

The chain combines TRBV28 with TRBJ1-1; no firm D call. V dropped 6 bases and J dropped 1 base, with 9 bases sitting between them. The germline V gene has CDR1 MDHEN and CDR2 SYDVKM. CDR3 length equals 13 residues. DNA for the CDR3: TGTGCCAGCAGGCCCACAGAGAACACTGAAGCTTTCTTT. This encodes CASRPTENTEAFF.

This clone came up once. The chain is built from TRBV19 and TRBJ2-3, with TRBD2 matching over 13 bases. CDR1 is LNHDA, CDR2 SQIVND, per germline (reference sequence). The CDR3 has 14 amino acids. V lost 5 bases, J lost 6 bases, and 2 bases stayed unmatched. CDR3 residues: CASSATSGGDTQYF. Here the CDR3 DNA reads TGTGCCAGTAGTGCGACTAGCGGGGGGGATACGCAGTATTTT. The complete variable domain, with remaining parts taken from reference TRBV19 and TRBJ2-3, reads DGGITQSPKYLFRKEGQNVTLSCEQNLNHDAMYWYRQDPGQGLRLIYYSQIVNDFQKGDIAEGYSVSREKKESFPLTVTSAQKNPTAFYLCASSATSGGDTQYFGPGTRLTVL.

The chain is built from TRBV2 and TRBJ1-1, with D tentatively TRBD1 (6 bases). Germline CDR1 and CDR2: SNHLY and FYNNEI. Between the trimmed V and J ends, which lost 8 bases and 1 base, there was a span of 14 bases. This CDR3 region has 14 residues. CDR3 nucleotide sequence: TGTGCCAGCCTAATCCGGGACAAGAACACTGAAGCTTTCTTT. This encodes CASLIRDKNTEAFF.

This chain connects TRBV5-1 to TRBJ2-7, with 7 bases aligning to TRBD1. Germline trimming cut 5 bases from V and 2 bases from J; bases unmatched to any gene: 7. The CDR3 runs 14 residues. Germline assignment: CDR1 SGHRS and CDR2 YFSETQ. The CDR3 protein is CASRFTGDTYEQYF. CDR3 coding DNA: TGCGCCAGCAGGTTCACAGGGGACACCTACGAGCAGTACTTC.

This chain connects TRBV10-2 to TRBJ1-1, with 7 positions matching TRBD1. V gave up 3 bases and J gave up 10 bases; unmatched junction bases: 8. This CDR3 contains 13 residues. The germline CDR1 and CDR2 sequences are WSHSY and SAAADI. The CDR3 coding sequence is TGCGCCAGCAGTGACCAACAGGGGTTCGGAGCTTTCTTT. It translates to CASSDQQGFGAFF.

The V and J genes are TRBV2 and TRBJ1-1; D ambiguous. This CDR3 spans 11 amino acids. The germline V gene encodes CDR1 SNHLY and CDR2 FYNNEI. The V end lost 11 bases, the J end lost 3 bases, and 10 bases lay between the germline ends. The CDR3 nucleotides read TGTGCCGTTTATGCGGACACTGAAGCTTTCTTT. Its translation: CAVYADTEAFF.

V and J are TRBV6-5 and TRBJ2-1, with 10 nucleotides matching TRBD1. Germline V CDR1 and CDR2: MNHEY, SVGAGI. The V and J ends lost 8 bases and 2 bases, in that order; junction bases with no gene match: 0. This CDR3 comprises 13 residues. The CDR3 is CASGTGAYNEQFF. CDR3 bases: TGTGCCAGCGGGACAGGGGCCTACAATGAGCAGTTCTTC.

V usage is TRBV30 and J usage is TRBJ2-3, with 7 positions matching TRBD2. The germline CDR1 and CDR2 sequences are GTSNPN and SVGIG (reference sequence). The CDR3 is 14 amino acids. Trimming at V came to 2 bases and at J to 4 bases, leaving 6 bases not matched to a gene. The CDR3 region is CAWSYSGAPDTQYF. Here the CDR3 DNA reads TGTGCCTGGAGTTACAGCGGGGCCCCAGATACGCAGTATTTT.

The chain combines TRBV4-2 with TRBJ1-2; weak D call: TRBD1 (5 bases). The CDR3 sequence is 14 residues long. Trimming removed 4 bases at V and 2 bases at J, with 11 bases between. From germline, CDR1 is LGHNA and CDR2 YNFKEQ. The CDR3: CASSRETVNYGYTF. The CDR3 nucleotides read TGTGCCAGCAGCCGCGAGACAGTAAACTATGGCTACACCTTC.

This rearrangement joins TRBV13 to TRBJ2-7, with D perhaps matching TRBD2 (6 bases). Germline assignment: CDR1 PRHDT and CDR2 FYEKMQ (reference sequence). Trimming shortened V by 9 bases and J by 5 bases, and 20 bases separated the two germline ends. This CDR3 is 14 amino acids long. The CDR3 nucleotides read TGTGCCAGTACGAGAGGAGGGGCGTTCAACGAGCAGTACTTC. It encodes CASTRGGAFNEQYF.

The CDR3 sequence is CASSGRQGAKEQFF. CDR3 bases: TGTGCCAGTAGTGGAAGACAGGGGGCTAAGGAGCAGTTCTTC. The rearrangement joins TRBV19 to TRBJ2-1; TRBD1 agrees at 10 bases. Germline-derived CDR1 and CDR2 are LNHDA and SQIVND (reference sequence). With 5 bases clipped from V and 10 bases from J, the junction kept 8 bases outside the gene matches. This CDR3 is 14 amino acids long.

This clone was picked up a small number of times. J is TRBJ2-1 and V is TRBV29-1, with 7 bases identical to TRBD2. J was trimmed by 8 bases and V by 7 bases; bases with no gene match: 5. The germline V gene has CDR1 SQVTM and CDR2 ANQGSEA. This CDR3 is 11 amino acids long. The CDR3 here is CSAGTMYEQFF. The CDR3 DNA is TGCAGCGCCGGGACTATGTATGAGCAGTTCTTC.

The genes are TRBV19 and TRBJ2-3; D is undetermined. Germline lookup yields CDR1 LNHDA and CDR2 SQIVND (reference sequence). Trimming pared 2 bases from V and 2 bases from J, leaving 8 bases between. The CDR3 has 14 residues. CDR3: CASSISFPTDTQYF. The CDR3 DNA reads TGTGCCAGTAGTATATCCTTCCCCACAGATACGCAGTATTTT.